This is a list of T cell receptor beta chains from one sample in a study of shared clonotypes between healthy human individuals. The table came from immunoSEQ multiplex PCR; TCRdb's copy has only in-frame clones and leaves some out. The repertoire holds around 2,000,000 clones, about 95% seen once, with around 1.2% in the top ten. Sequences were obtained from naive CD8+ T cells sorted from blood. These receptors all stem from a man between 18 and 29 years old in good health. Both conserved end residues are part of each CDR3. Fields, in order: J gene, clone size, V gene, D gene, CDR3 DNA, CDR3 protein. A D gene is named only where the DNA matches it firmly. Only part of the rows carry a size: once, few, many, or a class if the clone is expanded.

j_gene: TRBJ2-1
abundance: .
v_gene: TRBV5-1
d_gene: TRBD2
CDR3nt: TGCGCCAGCAGCCGGGACCCGGGACTAGGGAACAATGAGCAGTTCTTC
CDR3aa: CASSRDPGLGNNEQFF

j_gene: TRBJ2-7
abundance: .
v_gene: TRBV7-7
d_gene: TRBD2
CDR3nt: TGTGCTAGCAGCCCCTACCCGGCTAGCGGGACCTACGAGCAGTACTTC
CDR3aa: CASSPYPASGTYEQYF

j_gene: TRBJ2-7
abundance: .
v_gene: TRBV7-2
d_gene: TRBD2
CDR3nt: TGTGCCAGCAGCTCACTAGCGGGACCCTCCTCCTACGAGCAGTACTTC
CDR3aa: CASSSLAGPSSYEQYF

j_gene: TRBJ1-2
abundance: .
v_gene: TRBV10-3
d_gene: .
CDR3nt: TGTGCCGCCCAGGACACAAACTATGGCTACACCTTC
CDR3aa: CAAQDTNYGYTF

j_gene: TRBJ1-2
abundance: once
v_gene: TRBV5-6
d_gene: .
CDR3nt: TGTGCCAGCAGCTTGGACCCGAGCCTTACCCCGCCCTATGGCTACACCTTC
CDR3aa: CASSLDPSLTPPYGYTF

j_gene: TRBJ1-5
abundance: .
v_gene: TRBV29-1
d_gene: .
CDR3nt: TGCAGCGTTGAAGGGGTAGATCAGCCCCAGCATTTT
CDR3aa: CSVEGVDQPQHF

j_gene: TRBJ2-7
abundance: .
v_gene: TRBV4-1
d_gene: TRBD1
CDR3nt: TGCGCCAGCAGCCAAGATAGTGGACAGGGGGGTTACGAGCAGTACTTC
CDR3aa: CASSQDSGQGGYEQYF

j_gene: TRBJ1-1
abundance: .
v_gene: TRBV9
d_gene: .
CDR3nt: TGTGCCAGCAGCCCCTCACCGGGATATACTTCTTCCACTGAAGCTTTCTTT
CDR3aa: CASSPSPGYTSSTEAFF

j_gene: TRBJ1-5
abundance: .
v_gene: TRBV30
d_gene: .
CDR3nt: TGTGCCGCAGGGGACGATCAGCCCCAGCATTTT
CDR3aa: CAAGDDQPQHF

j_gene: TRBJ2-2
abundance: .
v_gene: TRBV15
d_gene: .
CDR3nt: TGTGCCACCAGAAAAGACATTAACACCGGGGAGCTGTTTTTT
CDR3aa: CATRKDINTGELFF

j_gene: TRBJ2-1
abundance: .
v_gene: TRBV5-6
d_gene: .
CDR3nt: TGTGCCAGCAGCCCGGGAGTGGCAGGGACTTACTACAATGAGCAGTTCTTC
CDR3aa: CASSPGVAGTYYNEQFF

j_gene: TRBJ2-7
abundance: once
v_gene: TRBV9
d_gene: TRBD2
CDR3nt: TGTGCCAGCAGCCCCGGTAGCGGGGGGTTCTCCTACGAGCAGTACTTC
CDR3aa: CASSPGSGGFSYEQYF

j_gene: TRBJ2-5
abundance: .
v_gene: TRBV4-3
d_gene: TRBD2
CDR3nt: TGCGCCAGCAGCCAAGATCCCAGTGGCGGGAGTCTTGTAGAGACCCAGTACTTC
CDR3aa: CASSQDPSGGSLVETQYF

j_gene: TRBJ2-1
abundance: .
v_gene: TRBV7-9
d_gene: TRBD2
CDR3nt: TGTGCCAGCAGCATGACTAGCGGCCCCTTTGGTGAGCAGTTCTTC
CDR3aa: CASSMTSGPFGEQFF

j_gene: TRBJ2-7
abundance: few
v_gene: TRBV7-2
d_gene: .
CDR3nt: TGTGCCAGCAGCTTATACGGGCCGTCCTACGAGCAGTACTTC
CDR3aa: CASSLYGPSYEQYF

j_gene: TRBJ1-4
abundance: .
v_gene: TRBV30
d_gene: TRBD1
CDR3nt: TGTGCCTGGTCTCCGGGACAGGGGTGGAGGGGTAATGAAAAACTGTTTTTT
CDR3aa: CAWSPGQGWRGNEKLFF

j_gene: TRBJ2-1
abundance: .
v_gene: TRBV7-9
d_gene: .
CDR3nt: TGTGCCAGCAGCGCGGACTCGAGCTCCTACAATGAGCAGTTCTTC
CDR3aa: CASSADSSSYNEQFF

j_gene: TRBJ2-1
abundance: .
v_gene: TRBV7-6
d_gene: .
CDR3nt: TGTGCCAGCAGCTTAAGCAGGTACAATGAGCAGTTCTTC
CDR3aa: CASSLSRYNEQFF

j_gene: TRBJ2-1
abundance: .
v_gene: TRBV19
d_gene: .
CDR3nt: TGTGCCAGTAGTTCTCAGGTAGCGGCCTACAATGAGCAGTTCTTC
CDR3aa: CASSSQVAAYNEQFF

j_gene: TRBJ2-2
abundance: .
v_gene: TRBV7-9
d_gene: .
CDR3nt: TGTGCCAGCAGTCGCACCGGGGAGCTGTTTTTT
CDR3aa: CASSRTGELFF

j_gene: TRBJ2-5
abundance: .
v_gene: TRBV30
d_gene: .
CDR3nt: TGTGCCTGGAGTGGGGGGGCAGGGGTAGAGACCCAGTACTTC
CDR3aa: CAWSGGAGVETQYF

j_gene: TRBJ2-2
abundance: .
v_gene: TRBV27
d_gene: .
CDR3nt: TGTGCCAGCAGTTTATCGGACGGACAAACCGGGGAGCTGTTTTTT
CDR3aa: CASSLSDGQTGELFF

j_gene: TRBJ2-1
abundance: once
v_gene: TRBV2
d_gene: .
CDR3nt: TGTGCCAGCAGTGAAAAGTGGCCCTCTCGGTATGAGCAGTTCTTC
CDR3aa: CASSEKWPSRYEQFF

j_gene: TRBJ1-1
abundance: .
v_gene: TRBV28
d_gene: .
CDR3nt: TGTGCCAGCCAGCAGGGTGAAGCTTTCTTT
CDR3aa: CASQQGEAFF

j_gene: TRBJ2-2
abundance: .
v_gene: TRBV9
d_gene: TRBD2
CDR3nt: TGTGCCAGCAGCGAGGGACTAGCGGGAACCGGGGAGCTGTTTTTT
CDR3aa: CASSEGLAGTGELFF

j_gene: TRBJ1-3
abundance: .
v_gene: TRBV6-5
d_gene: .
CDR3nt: TGTGCCAGCAGTTACTCACCGGACAGAGGAAACACCATATATTTT
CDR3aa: CASSYSPDRGNTIYF

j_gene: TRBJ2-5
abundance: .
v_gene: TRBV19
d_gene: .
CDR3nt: TGTGCCAGTAGTATAGCGGGAGTCCAAGAGACCCAGTACTTC
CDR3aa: CASSIAGVQETQYF

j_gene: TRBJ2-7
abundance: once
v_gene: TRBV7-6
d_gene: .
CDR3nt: TGTGCCAGCAGCCTTAAGAGTCGGGGGCAGATTTACGAGCAGTACTTC
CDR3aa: CASSLKSRGQIYEQYF